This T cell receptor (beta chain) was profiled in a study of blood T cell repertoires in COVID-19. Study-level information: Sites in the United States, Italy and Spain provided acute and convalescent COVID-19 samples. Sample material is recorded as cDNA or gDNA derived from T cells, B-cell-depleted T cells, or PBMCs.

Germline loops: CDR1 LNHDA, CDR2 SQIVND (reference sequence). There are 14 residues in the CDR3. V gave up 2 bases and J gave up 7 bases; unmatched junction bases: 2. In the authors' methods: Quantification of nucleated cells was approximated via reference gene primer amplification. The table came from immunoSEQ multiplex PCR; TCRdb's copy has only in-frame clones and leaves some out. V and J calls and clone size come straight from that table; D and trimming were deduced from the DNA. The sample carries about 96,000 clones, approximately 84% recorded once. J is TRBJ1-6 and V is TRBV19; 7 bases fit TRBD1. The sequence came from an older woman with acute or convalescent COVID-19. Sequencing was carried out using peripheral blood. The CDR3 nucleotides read TGTGCCAGTAGTATACAGGGGGTGAATTCACCCCTCCACTTT. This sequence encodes CASSIQGVNSPLHF.